These T cell receptor beta chains were read from a single sample in a study of cytomegalovirus exposure and HLA in healthy donors. The repertoire was sequenced with immunoSEQ multiplex PCR; TCRdb's copy has only in-frame clones and lacks some. The sample gives 120,000 or so clones, less than 90% of which show up once; about 4.3% is in the top ten. The sequenced material came from PBMCs. The receptors shown here come from a man aged 18 to 30 in good health and CMV-seropositive. Each CDR3 is given with its conserved first and last residue.

v_call cdr3_aa
TRBV6-1 CASRGTGNQPQHF
TRBV18 CASISTGVGAFF
TRBV5-5 CASSLMGDWRGYTF
TRBV27 CASSLRLNSYEQYF
TRBV11-2 CASSHSGNTIYF
TRBV28 CASSLFGGQSGANVLTF
TRBV5-6 CASSKGRGYGYTF
TRBV6-1 CASSEAGGNEKLFF
TRBV6-1 CASSGHSGGSYEQYF
TRBV10-2 CASSEPTGATGELFF
TRBV29-1 CSASQGINTEAFF
TRBV19 CASSLTGLRNSPLHF
TRBV6-1 CASSEVRDVNTEAFF
TRBV4-2 CASSQVTGTSGGAYNEQFF
TRBV11-3 CASSPSGTVAGYEQYF
TRBV4-2 CASSQEHNTNSPLHF
TRBV18 CASSSYTQGDSYTQYF
TRBV28 CASSLVARSSYEQYF
TRBV27 CASSLIMGQGVLKYF
TRBV7-6 CASSSKTGASGGTGELFF
TRBV4-1 CASSLLAGGQETQYF
TRBV19 CASSRGLAGLRETQYF
TRBV15 CATSRDPGRASNQPQHF